The clone carrying this TCR beta chain was detected a few times. Its antigen is unidentified. These data come from a study of spatial heterogeneity in lung cancer. For the study at large: Raw sequencing reads included, on average, more than ten appearances of each unique TCR and UMI combination.

Notes on the study in general: More often at tumor resection than at routine follow-up, ubiquitous expanded tumor TCRs were detected in the blood.

Per the germline V gene, CDR1 is MDHEN and CDR2 is SYDVKM. The CDR3 has 15 residues. V lost 7 bases and J 4 bases, leaving 14 bases between the germline ends. Time point described: sample taken at primary tumor resection. Unsorted whole RNA of tumor, nontumor lung or frozen PBMC was sequenced. 72 TRACERx patients with early, untreated non-small cell lung cancer donated samples. A distinct unique molecular identifier was carried by each TCR cDNA molecule. Using its own MiXCR run on the 5' RACE reads, TCRdb lists one record per CDR3 protein. The table includes approximately 44,000 distinct CDR3 sequences, approximately 10% detected once.

The input for sequencing was PBMCs, taken at surgery. This clonotype originated in a female donor with early-stage non-small cell lung cancer. This chain joins TRBV28 and TRBJ2-6; possibly TRBD1 for D (5 bases). CDR3 loop: CASNSPGSGANVLTF. In DNA form, the CDR3 reads TGTGCCAGCAACTCCCCAGGGTCCGGGGCCAACGTCCTGACTTTC.